The entry below describes one T cell receptor (beta chain). The antigen remains undetermined. This specimen comes from a study of vaccination effects on CD4 cells after COVID-19. Study findings and constraints: Nearly all vaccine-induced clones in healthy recipients recognized only SARS-CoV-2.

This CDR3 has 14 amino acids. V shed 4 bases and J shed 3 bases, with 11 bases lying between them. Germline CDR1 KGHDR, CDR2 SFDVKD. Sequencing followed a ViraFEST assay step that expanded antigen-specific CD4+ T cells with viral peptide pools. Once cultured for approximately ten days, the cells underwent separation to obtain CD4+ T cells. Two doses of BNT162b2 or mRNA-1273 vaccine were administered to participants. According to the study, vaccine recipients showed no prior SARS-CoV-2 infection and negative nucleocapsid antibodies. Data came from immunoSEQ multiplex PCR; TCRdb stores just in-frame clones and leaves some out. The sample shows approximately 28,000 clones, over 75% of them seen only once.

The rearrangement links TRBV24-1 to TRBJ1-2, with D unclear. The clonotype was recovered from a human donor who received a COVID-19 vaccine. Some clones in this sample may be carry-over from other donors' samples. Source: CD4+ T cells from PBMCs cultured with SARS-CoV-2 spike peptides, taken after COVID-19 vaccination. The CDR3 reads CATSEPDGYYGYTF. CDR3 DNA: TGTGCCACCAGTGAGCCGGACGGATACTATGGCTACACCTTC.